This is a list of T cell receptor beta chains from one sample in a study of T-cell memory formation after mild COVID-19. MiXCR was run by TCRdb on the 5' RACE reads, yielding one entry per CDR3 protein. Of about 560,000 distinct CDR3 sequences in the sample, about 18% were seen once. The sequenced material came from PBMCs or a T cell subset sorted from them (not recorded which). All receptors come from an adult woman who had mild COVID-19 (a few samples of this study predate the infection). Cell type and time point are not known. CDR3s include the opening cysteine and the closing phenylalanine or tryptophan. Rows give clone size only sometimes, using once, few, many, or a class for an expanded clone.

clone_size: few; v_call: TRBV20-1; cdr3_aa: CSPQRPRTLNYGYTF
clone_size: -; v_call: TRBV20-1; cdr3_aa: CSARSLAGKWDTQYF
clone_size: few; v_call: TRBV6-5; cdr3_aa: CASSYLSPTIIETQYF
clone_size: -; v_call: TRBV7-7; cdr3_aa: CASGGQGVTQYF
clone_size: -; v_call: TRBV24-1; cdr3_aa: CATSDLGVNTGELFF
clone_size: many; v_call: TRBV9; cdr3_aa: CASSAGTSAQYF
clone_size: few; v_call: TRBV20-1; cdr3_aa: CSAPRTGGNTEAFF
clone_size: few; v_call: TRBV15; cdr3_aa: CATSRDRGFYEQYF
clone_size: -; v_call: TRBV20-1; cdr3_aa: CSARDGEAGRTDTQYF
clone_size: -; v_call: TRBV12-3/TRBV12-4; cdr3_aa: CASSLARGQAQQFF
clone_size: -; v_call: TRBV4-1; cdr3_aa: CASSLGDNTYSYEQYF
clone_size: -; v_call: TRBV29-1; cdr3_aa: CSVEDHAGTSSYNEQFF
clone_size: few; v_call: TRBV12-3/TRBV12-4; cdr3_aa: CASSPTIRSYGYTF
clone_size: -; v_call: TRBV24-1; cdr3_aa: CATSDLGRDHYNEQFF
clone_size: -; v_call: TRBV4-1; cdr3_aa: CASSQLQGTNEKLFF
clone_size: few; v_call: TRBV19; cdr3_aa: CASRRLAGETGELFF
clone_size: few; v_call: TRBV7-9; cdr3_aa: CASSFWGRQGANTGELFF
clone_size: -; v_call: TRBV11-2; cdr3_aa: CASSLSFGTDTQYF
clone_size: few; v_call: TRBV5-5; cdr3_aa: CASSVEFTDTQYF
clone_size: few; v_call: TRBV20-1; cdr3_aa: CSAKDRGLSGELFF
clone_size: few; v_call: TRBV5-1; cdr3_aa: CASSLGQGKREQFF
clone_size: -; v_call: TRBV12-3/TRBV12-4; cdr3_aa: CASNHRISGNTIYF
clone_size: -; v_call: TRBV19; cdr3_aa: CASSISNEQFF
clone_size: -; v_call: TRBV12-3/TRBV12-4; cdr3_aa: CASSLASGSLHLAYEQYF
clone_size: few; v_call: TRBV27; cdr3_aa: CASSRSGRSSGVNEQFF
clone_size: -; v_call: TRBV30; cdr3_aa: CAWSWDESPLHF
clone_size: -; v_call: TRBV5-1; cdr3_aa: CASSLATDRGDTQYF
clone_size: many; v_call: TRBV3-1; cdr3_aa: CASSPGTSGSDTQYF
clone_size: few; v_call: TRBV3-1; cdr3_aa: CASRGTGVSGGYTF
clone_size: few; v_call: TRBV7-9; cdr3_aa: CASSLPHPANYGYTF
clone_size: -; v_call: TRBV5-1; cdr3_aa: CASSSDQVQETQYF
clone_size: many; v_call: TRBV12-3/TRBV12-4; cdr3_aa: CASSWGTSGGIDTQYF
clone_size: -; v_call: TRBV18; cdr3_aa: CASSPERGSYNEQFF
clone_size: few; v_call: TRBV7-2; cdr3_aa: CASSPRGKAYEQYF
clone_size: -; v_call: TRBV4-3; cdr3_aa: CASSQVRVSNTGELFF
clone_size: few; v_call: TRBV24-1; cdr3_aa: CATSDPRTDYGYTF
clone_size: many; v_call: TRBV11-2; cdr3_aa: CASSPRLGLAGGGETQYF
clone_size: few; v_call: TRBV7-2; cdr3_aa: CASSAAGVGNQPQHF
clone_size: -; v_call: TRBV7-3; cdr3_aa: CASSLGTGSEQYF
clone_size: -; v_call: TRBV5-1; cdr3_aa: CASSFIAPGAGGNTEAFF
clone_size: few; v_call: TRBV18; cdr3_aa: CASSPQGAGTQGSNEQFF
clone_size: -; v_call: TRBV18; cdr3_aa: CASSPRGELYNSPLHF
clone_size: few; v_call: TRBV29-1; cdr3_aa: CSVEDRSGNTIYF
clone_size: few; v_call: TRBV11-2; cdr3_aa: CASSLSSGLNTEAFF
clone_size: few; v_call: TRBV5-6; cdr3_aa: CASSFLGGEETQYF
clone_size: -; v_call: TRBV12-3/TRBV12-4; cdr3_aa: CASTPQRGHYNEQFF
clone_size: -; v_call: TRBV18; cdr3_aa: CASSQLPSGSESNIQYF
clone_size: many; v_call: TRBV27; cdr3_aa: CASSFGVGGGAYEQYF
clone_size: many; v_call: TRBV6-2/TRBV6-3; cdr3_aa: CASSYRSALPLDEQFF
clone_size: -; v_call: TRBV18; cdr3_aa: CASSGGQDVYVQPQHF
clone_size: few; v_call: TRBV9; cdr3_aa: CASSVAPGPLYEQYF
clone_size: few; v_call: TRBV5-4; cdr3_aa: CASSLRWDTEAFF
clone_size: -; v_call: TRBV7-2; cdr3_aa: CASSLAGGSNTGELYF
clone_size: many; v_call: TRBV4-1; cdr3_aa: CASSQGQGGLQETQYF
clone_size: few; v_call: TRBV27; cdr3_aa: CASRRTALNTEAFF